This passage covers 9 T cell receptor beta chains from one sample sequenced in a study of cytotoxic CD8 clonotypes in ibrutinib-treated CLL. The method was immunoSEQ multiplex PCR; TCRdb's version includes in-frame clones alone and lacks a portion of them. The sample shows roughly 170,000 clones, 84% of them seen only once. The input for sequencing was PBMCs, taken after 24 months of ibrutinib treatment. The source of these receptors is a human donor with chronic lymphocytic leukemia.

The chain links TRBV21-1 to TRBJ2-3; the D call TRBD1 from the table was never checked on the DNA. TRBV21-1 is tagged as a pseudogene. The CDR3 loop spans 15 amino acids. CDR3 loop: CASRVTGEVTDTQYF. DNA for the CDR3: TGTGCCAGCAGGGTAACAGGGGAGGTCACAGATACGCAGTATTTT.

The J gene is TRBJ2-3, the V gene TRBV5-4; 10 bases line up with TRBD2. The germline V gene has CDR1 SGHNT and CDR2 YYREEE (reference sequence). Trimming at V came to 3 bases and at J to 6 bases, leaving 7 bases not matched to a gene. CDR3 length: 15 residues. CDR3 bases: TGTGCCAGCAGCTCGGAAGCGGGAGGGGGCGATACGCAGTATTTT. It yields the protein CASSSEAGGGDTQYF.

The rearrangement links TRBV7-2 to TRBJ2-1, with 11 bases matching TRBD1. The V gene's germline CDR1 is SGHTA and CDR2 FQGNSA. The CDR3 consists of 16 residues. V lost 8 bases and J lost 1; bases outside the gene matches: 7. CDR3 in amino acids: CASRRDRGKSYNEQFF. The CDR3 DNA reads TGTGCCAGCCGTCGGGACAGGGGGAAGTCCTACAATGAGCAGTTCTTC.

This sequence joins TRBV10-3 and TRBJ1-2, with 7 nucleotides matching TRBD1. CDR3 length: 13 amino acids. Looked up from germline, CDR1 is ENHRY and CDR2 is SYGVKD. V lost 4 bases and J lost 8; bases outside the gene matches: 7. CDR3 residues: CAISATGQSGYTF. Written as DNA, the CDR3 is TGTGCCATCAGTGCAACGGGACAGTCGGGCTACACCTTC.

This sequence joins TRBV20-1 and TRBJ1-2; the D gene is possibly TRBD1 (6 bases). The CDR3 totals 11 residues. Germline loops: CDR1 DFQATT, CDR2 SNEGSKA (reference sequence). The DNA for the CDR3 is TGCAGCGCAGGGAGGGGGTATGGCTACACCTTC. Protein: CSAGRGYGYTF.

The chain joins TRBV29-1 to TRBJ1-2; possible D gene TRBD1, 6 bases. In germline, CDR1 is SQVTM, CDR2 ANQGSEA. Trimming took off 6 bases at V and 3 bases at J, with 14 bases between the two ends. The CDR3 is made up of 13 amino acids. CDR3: CSVLRQEYYGYTF. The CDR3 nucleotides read TGCAGCGTATTAAGACAGGAGTACTATGGCTACACCTTC. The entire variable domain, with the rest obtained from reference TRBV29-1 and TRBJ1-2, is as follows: SAVISQKPSRDICQRGTSLTIQCQVDSQVTMMFWYRQQPGQSLTLIATANQGSEATYESGFVIDKFPISRPNLTFSTLTVSNMSPEDSSIYLCSVLRQEYYGYTFGSGTRLTVV.

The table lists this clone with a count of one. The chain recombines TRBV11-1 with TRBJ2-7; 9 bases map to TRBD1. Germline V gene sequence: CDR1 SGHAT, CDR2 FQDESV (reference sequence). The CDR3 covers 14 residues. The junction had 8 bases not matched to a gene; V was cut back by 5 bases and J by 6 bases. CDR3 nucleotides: TGTGCCAGCAGCGCCCACTCGGGACAGGGCGAGCAGTACTTC. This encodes CASSAHSGQGEQYF.

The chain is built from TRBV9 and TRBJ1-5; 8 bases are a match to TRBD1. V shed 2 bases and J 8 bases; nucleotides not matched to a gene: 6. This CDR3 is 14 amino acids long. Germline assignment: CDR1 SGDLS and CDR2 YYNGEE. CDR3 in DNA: TGTGCCAGCAGCGTCGGGACAGGTTATGAGCCCCAGCATTTT. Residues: CASSVGTGYEPQHF. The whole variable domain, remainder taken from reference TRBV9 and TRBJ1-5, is DSGVTQTPKHLITATGQRVTLRCSPRSGDLSVYWYQQSLDQGLQFLIQYYNGEERAKGNILERFSAQQFPDLHSELNLSSLELGDSALYFCASSVGTGYEPQHFGDGTRLSIL.

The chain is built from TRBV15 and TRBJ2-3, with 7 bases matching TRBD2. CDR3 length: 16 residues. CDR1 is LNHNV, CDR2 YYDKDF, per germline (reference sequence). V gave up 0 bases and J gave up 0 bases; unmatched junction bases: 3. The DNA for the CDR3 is TGTGCCACCAGCAGAGATATTAGCGGGAGCACAGATACGCAGTATTTT. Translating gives CATSRDISGSTDTQYF.